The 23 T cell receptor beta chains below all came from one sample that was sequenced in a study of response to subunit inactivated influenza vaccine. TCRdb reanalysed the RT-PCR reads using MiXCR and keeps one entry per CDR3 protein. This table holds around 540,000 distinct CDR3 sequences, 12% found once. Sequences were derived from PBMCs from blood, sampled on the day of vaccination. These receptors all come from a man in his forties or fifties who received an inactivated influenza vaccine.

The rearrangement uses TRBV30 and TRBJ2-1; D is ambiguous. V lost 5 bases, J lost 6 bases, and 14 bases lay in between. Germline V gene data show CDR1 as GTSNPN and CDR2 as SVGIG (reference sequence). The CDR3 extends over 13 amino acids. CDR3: CAWAGQIGNEQFF. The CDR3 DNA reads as TGTGCCTGGGCCGGGCAAATTGGCAATGAGCAGTTCTTC.

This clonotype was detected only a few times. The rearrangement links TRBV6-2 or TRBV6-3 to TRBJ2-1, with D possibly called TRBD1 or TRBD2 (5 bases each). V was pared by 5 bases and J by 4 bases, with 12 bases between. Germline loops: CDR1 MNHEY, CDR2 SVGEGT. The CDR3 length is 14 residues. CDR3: CASSPLGAYNEQFF. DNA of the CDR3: TGTGCCAGCAGTCCGCTCGGGGCATACAATGAGCAGTTCTTC.

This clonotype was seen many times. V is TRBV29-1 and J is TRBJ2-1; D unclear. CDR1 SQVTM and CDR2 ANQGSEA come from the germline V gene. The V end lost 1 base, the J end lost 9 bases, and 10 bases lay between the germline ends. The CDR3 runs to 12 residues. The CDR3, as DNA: TGCAGCGTTGAAGGGCGGATGGGTGAGCAGTTCTTC. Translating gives CSVEGRMGEQFF.

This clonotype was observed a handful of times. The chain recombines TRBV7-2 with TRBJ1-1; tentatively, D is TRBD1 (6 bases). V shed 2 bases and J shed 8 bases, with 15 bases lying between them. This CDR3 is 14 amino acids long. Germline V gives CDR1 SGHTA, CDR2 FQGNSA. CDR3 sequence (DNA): TGTGCCAGCAGCTTAAATGGCAGGGGCGCAGAAGCTTTCTTT. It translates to CASSLNGRGAEAFF.

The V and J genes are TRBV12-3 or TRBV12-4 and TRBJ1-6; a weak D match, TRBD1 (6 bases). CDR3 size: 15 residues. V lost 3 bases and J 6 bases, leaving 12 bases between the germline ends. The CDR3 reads CASSLGDIGNSPLHF. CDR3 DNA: TGTGCCAGCAGTTTGGGGGACATAGGTAATTCACCCCTCCACTTT.

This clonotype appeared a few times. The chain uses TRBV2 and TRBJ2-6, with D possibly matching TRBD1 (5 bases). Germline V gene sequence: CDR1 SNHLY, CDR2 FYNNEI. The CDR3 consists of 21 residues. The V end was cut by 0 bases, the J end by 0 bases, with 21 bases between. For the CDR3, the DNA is TGTGCCAGCAGTGAAGCGTTGATACTGACAGACGCAAGCTCTGGGGCCAACGTCCTGACTTTC. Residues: CASSEALILTDASSGANVLTF.

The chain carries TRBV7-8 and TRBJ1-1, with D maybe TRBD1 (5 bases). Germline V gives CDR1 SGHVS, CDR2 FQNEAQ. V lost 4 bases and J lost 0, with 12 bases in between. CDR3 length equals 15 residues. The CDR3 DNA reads TGTGCCAGCAGCTGGGACCGAAGTTTGAACACTGAAGCTTTCTTT. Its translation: CASSWDRSLNTEAFF.

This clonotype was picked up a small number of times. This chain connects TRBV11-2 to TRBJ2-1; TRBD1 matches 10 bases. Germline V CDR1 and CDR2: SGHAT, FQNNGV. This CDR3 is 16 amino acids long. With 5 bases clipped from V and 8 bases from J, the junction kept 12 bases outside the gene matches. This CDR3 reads CASSTTGQGVSDEQFF. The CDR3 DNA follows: TGTGCCAGCAGCACAACAGGACAGGGGGTATCAGATGAGCAGTTCTTC.

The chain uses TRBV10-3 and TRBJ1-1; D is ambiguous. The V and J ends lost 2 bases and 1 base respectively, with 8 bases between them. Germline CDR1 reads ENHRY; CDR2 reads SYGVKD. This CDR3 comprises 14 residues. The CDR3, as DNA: TGTGCCATCAGTGAGCCCCCGGGGAACACTGAAGCTTTCTTT. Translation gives CAISEPPGNTEAFF.

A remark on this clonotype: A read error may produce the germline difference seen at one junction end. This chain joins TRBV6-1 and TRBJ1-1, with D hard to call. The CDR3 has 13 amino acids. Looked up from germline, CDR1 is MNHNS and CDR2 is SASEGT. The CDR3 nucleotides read TGTGCCAGCAGGGAAGGAGGGTATACTGAAGCTTTCTTT. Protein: CASREGGYTEAFF.

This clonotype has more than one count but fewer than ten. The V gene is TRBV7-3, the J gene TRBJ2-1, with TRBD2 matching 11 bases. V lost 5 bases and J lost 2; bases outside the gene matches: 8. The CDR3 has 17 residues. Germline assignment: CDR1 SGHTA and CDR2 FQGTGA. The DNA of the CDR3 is TGTGCCAGCAGCGCAACCGGGACTAGCGGAACCTACAATGAGCAGTTCTTC. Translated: CASSATGTSGTYNEQFF. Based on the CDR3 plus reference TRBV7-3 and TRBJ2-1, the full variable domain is GAGVSQTPSNKVTEKGKYVELRCDPISGHTALYWYRQSLGQGPEFLIYFQGTGAADDSGLPNDRFFAVRPEGSVSTLKIQRTERGDSAVYLCASSATGTSGTYNEQFFGPGTRLTVL.

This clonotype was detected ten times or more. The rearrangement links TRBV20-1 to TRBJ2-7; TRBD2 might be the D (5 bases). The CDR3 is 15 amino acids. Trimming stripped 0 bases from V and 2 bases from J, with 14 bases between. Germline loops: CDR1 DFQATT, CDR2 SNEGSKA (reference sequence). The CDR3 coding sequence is TGCAGTGCTAGAGATTCCCGGCGGGTAACCTACGAGCAGTACTTC. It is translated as CSARDSRRVTYEQYF.

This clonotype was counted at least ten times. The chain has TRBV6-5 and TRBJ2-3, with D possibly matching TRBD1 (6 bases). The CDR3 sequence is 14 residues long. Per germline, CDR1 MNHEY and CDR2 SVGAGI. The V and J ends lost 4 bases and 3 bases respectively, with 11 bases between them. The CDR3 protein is CASSSGVGTDTQYF. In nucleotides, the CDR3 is TGTGCCAGCAGTTCAGGGGTAGGGACAGATACGCAGTATTTT.

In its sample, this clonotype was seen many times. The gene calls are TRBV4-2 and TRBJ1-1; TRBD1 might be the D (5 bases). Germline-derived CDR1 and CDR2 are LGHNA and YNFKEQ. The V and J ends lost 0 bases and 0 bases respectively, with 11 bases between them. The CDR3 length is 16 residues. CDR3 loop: CASSQEAGRMNTEAFF. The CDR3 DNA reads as TGTGCCAGCAGCCAAGAGGCGGGGCGCATGAACACTGAAGCTTTCTTT.

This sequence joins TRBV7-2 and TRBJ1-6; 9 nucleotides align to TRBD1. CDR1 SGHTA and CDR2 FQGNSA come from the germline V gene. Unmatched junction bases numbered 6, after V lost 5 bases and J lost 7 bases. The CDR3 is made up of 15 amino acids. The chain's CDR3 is CASSPQTGGNSPLHF. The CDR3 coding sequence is TGTGCCAGCAGCCCTCAGACAGGGGGAAATTCACCCCTCCACTTT. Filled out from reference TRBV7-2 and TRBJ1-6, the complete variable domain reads GAGVSQSPSNKVTEKGKDVELRCDPISGHTALYWYRQSLGQGLEFLIYFQGNSAPDKSGLPSDRFSAERTGGSVSTLTIQRTQQEDSAVYLCASSPQTGGNSPLHFGNGTRLTVT.

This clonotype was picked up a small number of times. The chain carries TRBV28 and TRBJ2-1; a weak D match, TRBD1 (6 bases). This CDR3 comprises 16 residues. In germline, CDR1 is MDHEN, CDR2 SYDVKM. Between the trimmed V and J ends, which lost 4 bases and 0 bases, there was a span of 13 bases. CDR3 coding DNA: TGTGCCAGCAGTTCACAGGGACCCCGCTCCTACAATGAGCAGTTCTTC. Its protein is CASSSQGPRSYNEQFF.

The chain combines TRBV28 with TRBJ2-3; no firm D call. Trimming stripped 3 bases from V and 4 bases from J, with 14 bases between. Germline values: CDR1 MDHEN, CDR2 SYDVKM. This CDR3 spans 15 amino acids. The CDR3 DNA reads TGTGCCAGCAGTTTGTACGGCCAAGAGGCAGATACGCAGTATTTT. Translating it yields CASSLYGQEADTQYF.

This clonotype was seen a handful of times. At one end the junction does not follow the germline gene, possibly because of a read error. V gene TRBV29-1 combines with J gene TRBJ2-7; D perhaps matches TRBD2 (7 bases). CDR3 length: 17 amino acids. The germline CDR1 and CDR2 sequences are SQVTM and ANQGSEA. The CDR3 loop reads CSVEGGVSRHGSYEQYF. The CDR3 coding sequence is TGCAGCGTGGAAGGGGGGGTCAGTCGTCATGGCTCCTACGAGCAGTACTTC.

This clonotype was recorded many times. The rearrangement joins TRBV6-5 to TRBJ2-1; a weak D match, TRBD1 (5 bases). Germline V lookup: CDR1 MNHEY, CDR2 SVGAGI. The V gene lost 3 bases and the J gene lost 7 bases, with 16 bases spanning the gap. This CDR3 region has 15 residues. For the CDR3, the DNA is TGTGCCAGCAGTTATATCTCGCGACAGACGAATGAGCAGTTCTTC. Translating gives CASSYISRQTNEQFF.

The CDR3 spells CAISEGRQGSSYEQYF. CDR3 nucleotide sequence: TGTGCCATCAGTGAGGGAAGACAGGGGAGCTCCTACGAGCAGTACTTC. The chain has TRBV10-3 and TRBJ2-7, with 8 bases matching TRBD1. Trimming cost V 2 bases and J 0 bases; bases outside gene matches: 6. This CDR3 has 16 residues. Germline lookup yields CDR1 ENHRY and CDR2 SYGVKD.

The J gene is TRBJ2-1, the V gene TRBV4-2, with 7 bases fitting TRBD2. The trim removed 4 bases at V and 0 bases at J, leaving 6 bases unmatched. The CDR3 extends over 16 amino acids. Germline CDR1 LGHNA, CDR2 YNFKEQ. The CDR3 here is CASSRETSASYNEQFF. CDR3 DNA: TGTGCCAGCAGCCGAGAAACTAGCGCCTCCTACAATGAGCAGTTCTTC.

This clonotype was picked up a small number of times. In DNA, the CDR3 is TGCAGTGCTAGCCCGGGGGCGGGACAGGGACCCTATGGCTACACCTTC. Translated: CSASPGAGQGPYGYTF. V usage is TRBV20-1 and J usage is TRBJ1-2; TRBD1 agrees at 9 bases. Germline V lookup: CDR1 DFQATT, CDR2 SNEGSKA (reference sequence). With V trimmed by 3 bases and J by 4 bases, 12 bases remained unmatched. There are 16 residues in the CDR3.

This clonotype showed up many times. CDR3 nucleotide sequence: TGCGCCAGCAGTCCCGGGACAGGGATCTACGAGCAGTACTTC. This codes for CASSPGTGIYEQYF. V is TRBV5-1 and J is TRBJ2-7; TRBD1 aligns across 9 bases. The CDR3 loop spans 14 amino acids. With 5 bases clipped from V and 3 bases from J, the junction kept 6 bases outside the gene matches. From germline, CDR1 is SGHRS and CDR2 YFSETQ.